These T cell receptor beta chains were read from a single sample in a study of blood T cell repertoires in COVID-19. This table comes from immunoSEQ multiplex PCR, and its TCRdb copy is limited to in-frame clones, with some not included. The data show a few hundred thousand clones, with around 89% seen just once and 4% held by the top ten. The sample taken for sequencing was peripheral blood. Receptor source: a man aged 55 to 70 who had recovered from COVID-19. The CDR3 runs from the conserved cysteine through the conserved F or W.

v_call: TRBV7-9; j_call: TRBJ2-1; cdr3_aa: CASSRTSGDLYNEQFF
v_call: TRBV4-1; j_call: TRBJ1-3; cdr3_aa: CASSQDRGFGVSGGNTIYF
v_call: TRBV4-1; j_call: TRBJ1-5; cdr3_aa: CASSQMDRLNQPQHF
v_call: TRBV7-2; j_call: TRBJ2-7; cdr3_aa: CASSLVGLADPYEQYF
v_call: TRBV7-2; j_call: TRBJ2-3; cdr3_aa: CASSLLGGDTQYF
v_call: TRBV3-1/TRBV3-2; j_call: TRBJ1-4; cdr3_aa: CASSSRVRAANEKLFF
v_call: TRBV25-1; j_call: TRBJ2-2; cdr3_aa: CASSETGTLITGELFF
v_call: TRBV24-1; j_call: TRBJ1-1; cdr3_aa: CATSDATGGTEAFF
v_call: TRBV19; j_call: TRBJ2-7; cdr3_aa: CASSMPGGVTYEQYF
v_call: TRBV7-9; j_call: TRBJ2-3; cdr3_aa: CASSLGGQNTQYF
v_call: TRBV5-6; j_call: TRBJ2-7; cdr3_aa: CASSLRGGSAEQYF
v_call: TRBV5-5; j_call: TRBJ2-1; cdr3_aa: CASSLRSVSLRDEQFF
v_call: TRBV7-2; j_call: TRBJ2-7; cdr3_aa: CASSQNSYEQYF
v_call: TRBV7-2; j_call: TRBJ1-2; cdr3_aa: CASSLDGWTRGGYTF
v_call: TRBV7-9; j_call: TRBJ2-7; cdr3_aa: CASSLLGQGTSGQYF
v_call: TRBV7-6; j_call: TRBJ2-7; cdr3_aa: CASSLASGGLYEQYF
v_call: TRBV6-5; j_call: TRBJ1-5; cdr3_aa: CASSFGQGGNQPQHF
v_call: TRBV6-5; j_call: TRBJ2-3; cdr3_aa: CASSSRTDTQYF
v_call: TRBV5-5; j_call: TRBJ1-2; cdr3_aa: CASSLVIGGYTF
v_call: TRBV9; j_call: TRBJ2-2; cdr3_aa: CASSAQAGTNTGELFF
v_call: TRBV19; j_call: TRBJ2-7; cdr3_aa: CASRDRDYEQYF
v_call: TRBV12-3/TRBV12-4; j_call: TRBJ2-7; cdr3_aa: CASSGIKTGEQYF
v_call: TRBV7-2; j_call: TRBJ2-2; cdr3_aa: CASSSGHVTGELFF
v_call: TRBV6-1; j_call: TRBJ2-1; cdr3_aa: CASSGGLAGGWNEQFF
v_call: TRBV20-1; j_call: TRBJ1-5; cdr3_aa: CSASPQGISNQPQHF
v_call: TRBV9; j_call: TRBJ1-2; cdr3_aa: CASRGTGGRANYGYTF
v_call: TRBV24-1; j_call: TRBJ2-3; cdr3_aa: CATSDPAGGANTQYF
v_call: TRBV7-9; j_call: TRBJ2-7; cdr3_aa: CASSPLDRTYEQYF
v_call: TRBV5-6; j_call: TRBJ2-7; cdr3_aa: CASSFGGNEQYF
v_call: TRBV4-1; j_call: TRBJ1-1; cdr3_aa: CASSQDFTFHREAFF
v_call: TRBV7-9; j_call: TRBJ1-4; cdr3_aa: CASSLAPTGTGEKLFF
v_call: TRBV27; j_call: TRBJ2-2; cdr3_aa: CASSFTSPPGELFF
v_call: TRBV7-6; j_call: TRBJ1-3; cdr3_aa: CASSPGTVTWSSGNTIYF